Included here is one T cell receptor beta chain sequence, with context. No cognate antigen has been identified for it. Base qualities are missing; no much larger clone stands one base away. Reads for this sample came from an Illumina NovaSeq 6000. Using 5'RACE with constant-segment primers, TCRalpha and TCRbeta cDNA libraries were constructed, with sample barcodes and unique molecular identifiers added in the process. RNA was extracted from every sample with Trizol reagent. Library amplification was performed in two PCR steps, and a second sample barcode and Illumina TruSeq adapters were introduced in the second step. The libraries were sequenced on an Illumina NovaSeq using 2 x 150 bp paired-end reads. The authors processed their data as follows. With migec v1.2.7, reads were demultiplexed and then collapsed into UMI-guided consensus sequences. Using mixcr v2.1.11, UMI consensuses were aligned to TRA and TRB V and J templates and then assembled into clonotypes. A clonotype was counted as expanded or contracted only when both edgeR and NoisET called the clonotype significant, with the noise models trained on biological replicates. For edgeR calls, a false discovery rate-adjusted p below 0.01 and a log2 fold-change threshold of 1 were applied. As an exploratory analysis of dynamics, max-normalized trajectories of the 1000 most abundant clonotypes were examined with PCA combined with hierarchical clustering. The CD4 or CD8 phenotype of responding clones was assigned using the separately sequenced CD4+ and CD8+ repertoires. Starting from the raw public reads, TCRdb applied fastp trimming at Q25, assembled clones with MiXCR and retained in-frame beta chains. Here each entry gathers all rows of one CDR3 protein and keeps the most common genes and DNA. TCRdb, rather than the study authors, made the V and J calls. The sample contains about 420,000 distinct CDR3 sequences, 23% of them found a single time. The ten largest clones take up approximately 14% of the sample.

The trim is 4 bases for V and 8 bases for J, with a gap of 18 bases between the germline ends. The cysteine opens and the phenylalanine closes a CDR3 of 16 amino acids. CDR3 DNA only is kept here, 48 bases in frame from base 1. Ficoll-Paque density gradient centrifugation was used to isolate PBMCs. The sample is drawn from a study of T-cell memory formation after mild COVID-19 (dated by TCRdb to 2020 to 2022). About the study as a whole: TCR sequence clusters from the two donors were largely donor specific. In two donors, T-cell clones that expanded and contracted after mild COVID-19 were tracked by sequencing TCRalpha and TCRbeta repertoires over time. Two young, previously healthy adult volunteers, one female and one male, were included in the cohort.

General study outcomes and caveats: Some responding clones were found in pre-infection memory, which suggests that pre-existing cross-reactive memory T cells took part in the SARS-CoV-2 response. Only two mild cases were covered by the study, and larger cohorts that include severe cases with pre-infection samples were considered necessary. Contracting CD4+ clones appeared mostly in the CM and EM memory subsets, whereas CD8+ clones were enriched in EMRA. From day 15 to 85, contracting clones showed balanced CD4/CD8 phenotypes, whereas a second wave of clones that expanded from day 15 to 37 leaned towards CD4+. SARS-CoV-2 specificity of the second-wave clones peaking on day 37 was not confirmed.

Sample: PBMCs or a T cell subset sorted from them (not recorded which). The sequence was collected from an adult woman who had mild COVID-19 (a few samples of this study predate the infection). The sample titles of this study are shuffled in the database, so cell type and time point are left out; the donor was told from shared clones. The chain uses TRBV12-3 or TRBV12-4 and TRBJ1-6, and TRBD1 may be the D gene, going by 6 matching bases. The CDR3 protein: CASSSPPGGIYSPLHF. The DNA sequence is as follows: TGTGCCAGCAGTTCCCCGCCCGGGGGCATTTATTCACCCCTCCACTTT.